The entry that follows covers one TCR beta chain sequence. Its antigen is not known. This sample was included in a study of T cell responses to AZD1222 COVID-19 vaccine. Notes on the study in general: Females made up more of the donors, who were largely white British, and clonal diversity may have come out too low. Repertoire sampling happened only post peak T cell response. Compared with day 0, the breadth and depth of the Spike-specific TCR repertoire rose significantly after two doses of AZD1222.

Trimming removed 6 bases from V and 8 bases from J, with 14 bases in between. Germline V gene sequence: CDR1 ENHRY, CDR2 SYGVKD. This CDR3 region has 14 residues. The data were produced by immunoSEQ multiplex PCR, yet TCRdb's version contains in-frame clones alone and is incomplete. The repertoire holds around 160,000 clones, with about 91% as singletons. Specimen: peripheral blood, collected 28 days after the second AZD1222 dose. This TCR was sampled from an adult who received the AZD1222 COVID-19 vaccine. The V call is TRBV10-3, the J call TRBJ1-6; the D gene is possibly TRBD1 (5 bases). The CDR3 sequence is CAISVQGMDSPLHF. The CDR3, as DNA: TGTGCCATCAGCGTTCAGGGAATGGATTCACCCCTCCACTTT.